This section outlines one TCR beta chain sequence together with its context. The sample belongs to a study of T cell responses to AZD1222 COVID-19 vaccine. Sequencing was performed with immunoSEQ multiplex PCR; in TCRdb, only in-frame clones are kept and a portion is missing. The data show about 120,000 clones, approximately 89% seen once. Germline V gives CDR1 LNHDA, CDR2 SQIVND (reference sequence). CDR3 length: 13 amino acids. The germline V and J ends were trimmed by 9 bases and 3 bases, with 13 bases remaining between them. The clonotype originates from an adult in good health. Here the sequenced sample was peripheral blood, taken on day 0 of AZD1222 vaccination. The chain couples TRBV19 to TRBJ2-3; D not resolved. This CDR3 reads CASESVNTDTQYF. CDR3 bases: TGTGCCAGCGAAAGTGTGAATACAGATACGCAGTATTTT.